A selection of T cell receptor beta chains follows, all from one sample in a study of brain T cells in children with intractable seizures. Clones were sequenced by immunoSEQ multiplex PCR, and TCRdb holds only the in-frame ones, with some missing. Among around 340,000 clones listed, nearly 95% were seen once. The starting material was peripheral blood, obtained approximately 5 months after surgery. Receptors were obtained from a boy under two years old with tuberous sclerosis and intractable seizures. Both conserved end residues are part of each CDR3. Fields, in order: J gene, V gene, clone size, D gene, CDR3 DNA, CDR3 protein. D genes are given only for firm matches. Not all rows give a size; the values are once, few, many and, for expanded clones, a class.

TRBJ2-7 TRBV30 . . TGTGCCTGGAGTGGTAGCGGTGGCGAGCAGTACTTC CAWSGSGGEQYF
TRBJ2-5 TRBV27 . . TGTGCCAGCCGCCGGGGCACCCAAGAGACCCAGTACTTC CASRRGTQETQYF
TRBJ2-1 TRBV7-6 . . TGTGCCAGCAGCTTAGAGGCGGCTCCGGCCTACAATGAGCAGTTCTTC CASSLEAAPAYNEQFF
TRBJ2-5 TRBV3-1/TRBV3-2 . . TGTGCCAGCAGCCGGGGATCCCAAGAGACCCAGTACTTC CASSRGSQETQYF
TRBJ2-2 TRBV12-3/TRBV12-4 . . TGTGCCAGCACTAACACCGGGGAGCTGTTTTTT CASTNTGELFF
TRBJ2-1 TRBV7-6 . TRBD2 TGTGCCAGCAGCCGGACATTGGCGGGGGCCTACAATGAGCAGTTCTTC CASSRTLAGAYNEQFF
TRBJ2-3 TRBV24-1 . . TGTGTCACCAGTATTCGGACTTTTTGCACAGATACGCAGTATTTT CVTSIRTFCTDTQYF
TRBJ1-2 TRBV6-5 . . TGTGCCAGCAGTTTAAGGTGGGGGGGAGACTATGGCTACACCTTC CASSLRWGGDYGYTF
TRBJ1-6 TRBV19 . TRBD1 TGTGCCAGTGCTGTGCGGACAGGACATTCACCCCTCCACTTT CASAVRTGHSPLHF
TRBJ1-1 TRBV10-3 . . TGTGCCATCAGTTGGGGGGAGGGGACGAACACTGAAGCTTTCTTT CAISWGEGTNTEAFF
TRBJ2-1 TRBV18 . TRBD1 TGTGCCAGCTCACGGGTACAGGGGAGCTCCTACAATGAGCAGTTCTTC CASSRVQGSSYNEQFF
TRBJ1-5 TRBV27 . . TGTGCCAGCAGTCCGCGGACAGCTAATCAGCCCCAGCATTTT CASSPRTANQPQHF
TRBJ2-1 TRBV18 . . TGTGCCAGCTCACCACCGTCGTGGCAGGGGGGGGTAAATGAGCAGTTCTTC CASSPPSWQGGVNEQFF
TRBJ1-1 TRBV4-2 . . TGTGCCAGCAGCCAAGGCCCGAACACTGAAGCTTTCTTT CASSQGPNTEAFF
TRBJ1-1 TRBV7-9 . . TGTGCCAGCAGCGAGGCCGGCCACAGCGAAGCTTTCTTT CASSEAGHSEAFF
TRBJ1-1 TRBV7-9 . . TGTGCCAGCAGCTTAGACGGGGGGCTGGGCACTGAAGCTTTCTTT CASSLDGGLGTEAFF
TRBJ2-7 TRBV5-6 . TRBD2 TGTGCCAGCAGCTTGCCTAGCGGGAACGAGCAGTACTTC CASSLPSGNEQYF
TRBJ2-7 TRBV5-1 . TRBD2 TGCGCCAGCAGCTTGTTAGCGGGAGTGAAGTACGAGCAGTACTTC CASSLLAGVKYEQYF
TRBJ1-2 TRBV3-1/TRBV3-2 once . TGTGCCAGCAGCCAAGGACGCGGACATTCGAATGGCTACACCTTC CASSQGRGHSNGYTF
TRBJ2-7 TRBV10-3 . . TGTGCCATCAGTGAGGACTACGAGCAGTACTTC CAISEDYEQYF
TRBJ2-2 TRBV29-1 . . TGCAGCGTTTCCAGGGCGGGCACCGGGGAGCTGTTTTTT CSVSRAGTGELFF
TRBJ2-1 TRBV6-5 . . TGTGCCAGCAGTCCCGGACCCTGGGATGAGCAGTTCTTC CASSPGPWDEQFF
TRBJ1-6 TRBV9 . . TGTGCCAGCAGCGTAGATGGAGAACCCCTCCACTTT CASSVDGEPLHF
TRBJ2-7 TRBV7-3 . . TGTGCCAGCACCCATCCCCGCGGACCACACGAGCAGTACTTC CASTHPRGPHEQYF
TRBJ2-2 TRBV2 . . TGTGCCAGCAGCGCCCAAGGACGGACCGGGGAGCTGTTTTTT CASSAQGRTGELFF
TRBJ1-3 TRBV28 . . TGTGCCAGCAACACTAGGGACACCATATATTTT CASNTRDTIYF
TRBJ1-1 TRBV27 . . TGTGCCAGCAGCCTTACAGGGTATTACACTGAAGCTTTCTTT CASSLTGYYTEAFF
TRBJ1-5 TRBV7-2 . . TGTGCCAGCAGCTCGAATAGCAATCAGCCCCAGCATTTT CASSSNSNQPQHF
TRBJ2-3 TRBV6-2/TRBV6-3 . TRBD2 TGTGCCAGCAGTTACTTAGCGGGAGCGGCAGATACGCAGTATTTT CASSYLAGAADTQYF